One T cell receptor (beta chain) is described in this entry. CDR1 is LNHDA, CDR2 SQIVND, per germline (reference sequence). V gave up 2 bases and J gave up 4 bases, with 11 bases separating them. This CDR3 is built from 14 residues. The data were produced by immunoSEQ multiplex PCR, yet TCRdb's version contains in-frame clones alone and is incomplete. The repertoire includes around 50,000 clones, 80% to 90% of them detected once, and about 2% sits in the top ten. This sample is drawn from a study of blood T cell repertoires in COVID-19. Study context: Both acute and convalescent COVID-19 samples were obtained from the United States, Italy and Spain. T cells, B-cell-depleted T cells, or PBMCs supplied cDNA or gDNA.

The rearrangement joins TRBV19 to TRBJ2-5; TRBD2 is a possible D gene (5 bases). The TCR sequence derives from a human donor in a cohort sampled during active COVID-19. The sample was peripheral blood. The CDR3 sequence: CASSISIGIETQYF. The CDR3 nucleotides read TGTGCCAGTAGTATAAGTATCGGGATAGAGACCCAGTACTTC.